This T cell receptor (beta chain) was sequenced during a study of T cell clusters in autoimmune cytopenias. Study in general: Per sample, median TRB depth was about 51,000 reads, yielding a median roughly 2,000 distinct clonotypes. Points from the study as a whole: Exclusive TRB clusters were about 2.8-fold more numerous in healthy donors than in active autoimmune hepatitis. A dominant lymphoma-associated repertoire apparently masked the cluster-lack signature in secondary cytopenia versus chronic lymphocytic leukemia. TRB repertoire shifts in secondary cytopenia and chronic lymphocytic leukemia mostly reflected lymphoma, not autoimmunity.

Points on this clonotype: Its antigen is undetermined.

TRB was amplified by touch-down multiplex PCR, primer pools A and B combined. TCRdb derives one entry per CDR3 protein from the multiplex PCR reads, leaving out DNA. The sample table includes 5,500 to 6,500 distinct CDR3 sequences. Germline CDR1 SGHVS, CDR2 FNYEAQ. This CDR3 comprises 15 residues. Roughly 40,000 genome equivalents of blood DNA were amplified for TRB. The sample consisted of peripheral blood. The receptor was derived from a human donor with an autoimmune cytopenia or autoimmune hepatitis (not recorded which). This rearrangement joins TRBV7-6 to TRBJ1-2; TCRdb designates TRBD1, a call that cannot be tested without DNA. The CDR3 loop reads CASSLGVAGHYGYTF.